Below are 9 T cell receptor beta chains sequenced from a single sample in a study of blood T cell repertoires in COVID-19. The protocol was immunoSEQ multiplex PCR, while the TCRdb copy is restricted to in-frame clones and leaves out a portion. The table lists some 250,000 clones, 82% of them singletons. The sample taken for sequencing was peripheral blood. These receptors were taken from a woman aged 18-35 years with acute or convalescent COVID-19.

This clone was counted a single time. The chain uses TRBV28 and TRBJ2-7; 7 bases are shared with TRBD1. Per germline, CDR1 MDHEN and CDR2 SYDVKM. The length of the CDR3 is 14 residues. The trim removed 7 bases at V and 3 bases at J, leaving 9 bases unmatched. The CDR3 region has the DNA TGTGCCAGCATCAACCGGGACAGCAGCTACGAGCAGTACTTC. Encoded protein: CASINRDSSYEQYF.

The V call is TRBV19, the J call TRBJ1-5, with D possibly TRBD1 on 5 matching bases. The CDR3 is made up of 14 amino acids. Germline CDR1 LNHDA, CDR2 SQIVND (reference sequence). Between the trimmed V and J ends, which lost 6 bases and 7 bases, there was a span of 16 bases. CDR3 amino acids: CASSARARGQPQHF. For the CDR3, the DNA is TGTGCCAGTAGCGCCAGGGCCCGCGGACAGCCCCAGCATTTT.

The chain uses TRBV30 and TRBJ2-1; 11 bases match TRBD1. Germline CDR1 reads GTSNPN; CDR2 reads SVGIG (reference sequence). The CDR3 spans 14 residues. Trimming took 4 bases from V and 9 from J; bases not matched to a gene: 8. CDR3: CAWTGTGGISEQFF. The CDR3 DNA is TGTGCCTGGACCGGGACAGGGGGTATCAGTGAGCAGTTCTTC.

This sequence joins TRBV2 and TRBJ2-2, with no clear D. This CDR3 is 14 amino acids long. V shed 5 bases and J shed 1 base, with 8 bases lying between them. CDR1 and CDR2 from the germline V gene are SNHLY and FYNNEI. The CDR3 bases are TGTGCCAGCAGTTTTTCGTGGAACACCGGGGAGCTGTTTTTT. It is translated as CASSFSWNTGELFF.

This clone was seen a few times. The V call is TRBV5-1, the J call TRBJ1-1; a possible D gene is TRBD1 (5 bases). Deletions cut 3 bases from V and 5 bases from J, with 11 bases between. The CDR3 runs to 13 residues. Looked up from germline, CDR1 is SGHRS and CDR2 is YFSETQ. This CDR3 reads CASSSTRGTEAFF. In DNA form, the CDR3 reads TGCGCCAGCAGCTCCACACGGGGGACTGAAGCTTTCTTT.

In its sample, this clone was seen a few times. The CDR3 protein is CASSAGGYEQYF. CDR3 DNA sequence: TGCGCCAGCAGTGCAGGGGGCTACGAGCAGTACTTC. V is TRBV10-1 and J is TRBJ2-7, with 7 nucleotides matching TRBD1. Trimming cost V 4 bases and J 3 bases; bases outside gene matches: 0. This CDR3 region has 12 residues. Germline lookup yields CDR1 WNHNN and CDR2 SYGVQD (reference sequence).

This sequence joins TRBV6-5 and TRBJ2-7; the match to TRBD2 covers 13 bases. The CDR3 runs 15 residues. With 8 bases clipped from V and 4 bases from J, the junction kept 8 bases outside the gene matches. Looked up from germline, CDR1 is MNHEY and CDR2 is SVGAGI. Here the CDR3 DNA reads TGTGCCAGCGGGGTCACTAGCGGGAGGGAGTACGAGCAGTACTTC. This sequence encodes CASGVTSGREYEQYF.

The chain is built from TRBV7-9 and TRBJ2-7, with 11 bases lining up with TRBD2. The CDR3 is 15 amino acids. V shed 3 bases and J 2 bases; nucleotides not matched to a gene: 3. Germline loops: CDR1 SEHNR, CDR2 FQNEAQ (reference sequence). This CDR3 is CASSFTTSGTYEQYF. CDR3 DNA sequence: TGTGCCAGCAGCTTCACGACTAGCGGGACCTACGAGCAGTACTTC.

The chain is built from TRBV27 and TRBJ2-7; 12 nucleotides line up with TRBD1. V dropped 7 bases and J dropped 6; count of bases not matched to a gene: 10. Germline loops: CDR1 MNHEY, CDR2 SMNVEV (reference sequence). The CDR3 loop spans 15 amino acids. The DNA of the CDR3 is TGTGCCAGCACGCCTTTGGGACAGGGGGCCGGCGAGCAGTACTTC. It yields the protein CASTPLGQGAGEQYF.